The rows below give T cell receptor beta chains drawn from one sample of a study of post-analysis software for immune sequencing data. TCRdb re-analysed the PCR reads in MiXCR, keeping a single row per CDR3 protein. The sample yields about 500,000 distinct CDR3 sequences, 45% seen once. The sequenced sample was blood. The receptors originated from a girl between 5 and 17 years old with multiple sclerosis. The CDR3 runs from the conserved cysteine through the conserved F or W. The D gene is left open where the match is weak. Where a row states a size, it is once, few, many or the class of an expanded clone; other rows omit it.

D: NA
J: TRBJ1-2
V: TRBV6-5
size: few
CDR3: CASSYSSARVNYGYTF
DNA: TGCGCCAGCAGTTACTCCTCGGCCAGGGTGAACTATGGCTACACCTTC

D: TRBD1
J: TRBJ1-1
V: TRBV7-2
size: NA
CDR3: CASSQGAVTEAFF
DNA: TGTGCCAGCAGTCAGGGGGCGGTCACTGAAGCTTTCTTT

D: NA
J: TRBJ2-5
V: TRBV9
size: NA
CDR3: CASSVVSSGGGETQYF
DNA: TGTGCCAGCAGCGTGGTCAGTAGTGGCGGTGGGGAGACCCAGTACTTC

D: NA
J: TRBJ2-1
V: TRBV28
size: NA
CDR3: CASSLLTGGGGPYNEQFF
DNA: TGTGCCAGCAGTCTGCTCACGGGGGGAGGGGGACCCTACAATGAGCAGTTCTTC

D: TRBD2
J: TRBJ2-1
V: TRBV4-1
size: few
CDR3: CASSQEGLDNEQFF
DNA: TGCGCCAGCAGCCAAGAGGGACTAGACAATGAGCAGTTCTTC

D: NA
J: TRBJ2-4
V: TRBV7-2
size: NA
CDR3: CASSFRDGKNIQYF
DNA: TGTGCCAGCAGCTTCCGGGACGGCAAAAACATTCAGTACTTC

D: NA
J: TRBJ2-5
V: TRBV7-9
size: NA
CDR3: CASSSPRDWEETQYF
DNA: TGTGCCAGCAGCTCGCCAAGGGACTGGGAAGAGACCCAGTACTTC

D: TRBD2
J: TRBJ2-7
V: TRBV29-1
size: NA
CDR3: CSVAGLAGGHYEQYF
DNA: TGCAGCGTTGCAGGGCTAGCGGGGGGCCACTACGAGCAGTACTTC

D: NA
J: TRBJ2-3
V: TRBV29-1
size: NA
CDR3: CSVGVAWGTDTQYF
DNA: TGCAGCGTTGGGGTGGCGTGGGGCACAGATACGCAGTATTTT

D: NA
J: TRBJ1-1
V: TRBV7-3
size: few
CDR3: CASSVSGQNTEAFF
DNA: TGTGCCAGCAGCGTATCGGGACAGAACACTGAAGCTTTCTTT

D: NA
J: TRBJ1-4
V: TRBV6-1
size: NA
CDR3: CASSEPRGGGNEKLFF
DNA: TGTGCCAGCAGTGAACCGAGGGGAGGGGGAAATGAAAAACTGTTTTTT

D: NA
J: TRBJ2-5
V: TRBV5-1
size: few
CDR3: CASSLGPNNEQYF
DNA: TGCGCCAGCAGCTTGGGACCGAACAATGAGCAGTACTTC

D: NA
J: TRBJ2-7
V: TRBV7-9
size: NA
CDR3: CASSLGREDEQYF
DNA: TGTGCCAGCAGCTTAGGGAGAGAGGACGAGCAGTACTTC

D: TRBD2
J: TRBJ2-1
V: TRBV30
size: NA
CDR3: CAWTGLAGNEQFF
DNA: TGTGCCTGGACGGGACTAGCGGGCAATGAGCAGTTCTTC

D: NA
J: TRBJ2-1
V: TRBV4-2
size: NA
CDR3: CASSQGGGDSSYNEQFF
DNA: TGTGCCAGCAGCCAAGGGGGGGGCGATAGCTCCTACAATGAGCAGTTCTTC

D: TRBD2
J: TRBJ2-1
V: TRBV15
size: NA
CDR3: CATSAHAGLAGEQFF
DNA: TGTGCCACCAGCGCGCATGCGGGACTAGCGGGCGAGCAGTTCTTC

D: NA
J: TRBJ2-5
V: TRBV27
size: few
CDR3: CASGKETQYF
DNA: TGTGCCAGCGGCAAAGAGACCCAGTACTTC

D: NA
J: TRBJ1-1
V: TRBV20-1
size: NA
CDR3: CSARDKTRGNTEAFF
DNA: TGCAGTGCTAGGGACAAAACCAGGGGGAACACTGAAGCTTTCTTT

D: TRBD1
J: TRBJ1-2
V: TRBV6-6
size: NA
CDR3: CASSYSDTTGGGYTF
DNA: TGTGCCAGCAGTTACTCGGATACGACAGGGGGTGGCTACACCTTC

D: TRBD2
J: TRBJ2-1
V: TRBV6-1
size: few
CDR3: CASSERLAGMTISDEQFF
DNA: TGTGCCAGCAGTGAGAGACTAGCGGGGATGACAATTAGCGATGAGCAGTTCTTC